This T cell receptor beta chain came from a study of blood T cells in healthy people across ages. Findings and caveats of the study: Because donor CMV status was unknown, expanded clonotype changes were possibly confounded.

The CDR3 covers 16 residues. Germline V gene sequence: CDR1 SEHNR, CDR2 FQNEAQ (reference sequence). Trimming took 5 bases from V and 4 from J, leaving 18 bases between them. This clonotype was seen only a few times. Its specificity is not known. Next came a second PCR, run for roughly 6 to 11 cycles, which used a sample-barcoded 5' primer along with a J-beta primer mix. TCRdb ran MiXCR on the 5' RACE reads and lists one entry per CDR3 protein. The data contain 1.5 million to 1.9 million distinct CDR3 sequences, approximately 43% of them seen just once; the ten biggest clones take up 4%. Sequenced input: blood. This chain uses TRBV7-9 with TRBJ2-1; no firm D call. The source of this sequence is a young woman in good health. DNA of the CDR3: TGTGCCAGCAGCCCCCCGGGCCTAGTCGAATACAATGAGCAGTTCTTC. Protein: CASSPPGLVEYNEQFF. The variable domain in full, with the rest retrieved from reference TRBV7-9 and TRBJ2-1, is DTGVSQNPRHKITKRGQNVTFRCDPISEHNRLYWYRQTLGQGPEFLTYFQNEAQLEKSRLLSDRFSAERPKGSFSTLEIQRTEQGDSAMYLCASSPPGLVEYNEQFFGPGTRLTVL.